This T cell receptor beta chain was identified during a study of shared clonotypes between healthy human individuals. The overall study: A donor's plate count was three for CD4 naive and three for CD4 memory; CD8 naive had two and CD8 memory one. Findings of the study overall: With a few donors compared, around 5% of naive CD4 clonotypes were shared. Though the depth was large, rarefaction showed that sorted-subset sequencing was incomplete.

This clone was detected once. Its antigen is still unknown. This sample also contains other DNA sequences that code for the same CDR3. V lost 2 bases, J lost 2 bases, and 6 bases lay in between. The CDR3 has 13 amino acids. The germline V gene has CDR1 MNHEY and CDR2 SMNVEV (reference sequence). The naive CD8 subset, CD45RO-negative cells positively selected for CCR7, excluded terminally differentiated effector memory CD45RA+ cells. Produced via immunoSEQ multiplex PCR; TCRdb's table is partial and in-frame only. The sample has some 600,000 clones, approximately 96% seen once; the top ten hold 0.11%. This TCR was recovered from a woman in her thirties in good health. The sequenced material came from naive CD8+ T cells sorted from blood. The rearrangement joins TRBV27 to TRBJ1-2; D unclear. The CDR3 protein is CASSLGRNYGYTF. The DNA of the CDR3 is TGTGCCAGCAGTTTAGGGCGGAACTATGGCTACACCTTC.